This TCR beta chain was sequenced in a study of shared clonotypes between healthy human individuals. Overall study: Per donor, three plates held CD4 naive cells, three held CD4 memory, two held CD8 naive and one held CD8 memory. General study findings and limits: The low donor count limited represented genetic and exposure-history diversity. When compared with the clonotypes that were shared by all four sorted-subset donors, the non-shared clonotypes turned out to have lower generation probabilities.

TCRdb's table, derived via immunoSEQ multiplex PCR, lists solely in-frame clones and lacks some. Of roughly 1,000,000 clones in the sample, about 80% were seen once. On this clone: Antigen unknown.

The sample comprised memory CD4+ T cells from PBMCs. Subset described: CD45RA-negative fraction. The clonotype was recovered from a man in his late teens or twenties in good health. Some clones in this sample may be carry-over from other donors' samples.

CDR3 protein: CASSPGTGATNYGYTF. CDR3 nucleotides: TGTGCCAGCAGTCCCGGGACAGGGGCGACTAACTATGGCTACACCTTC. V is TRBV11-1 and J is TRBJ1-2, with 10 nucleotides matching TRBD1. The CDR3 loop spans 16 amino acids. The V gene's germline CDR1 is SGHAT and CDR2 FQDESV (reference sequence). The V gene end was trimmed by 6 bases and the J gene end by 0 bases; junction bases not matched to a gene: 7. The whole variable domain, remainder taken from reference TRBV11-1 and TRBJ1-2, is EAEVAQSPRYKITEKSQAVAFWCDPISGHATLYWYRQILGQGPELLVQFQDESVVDDSQLPKDRFSAERLKGVDSTLKIQPAELGDSAMYLCASSPGTGATNYGYTFGSGTRLTVV.